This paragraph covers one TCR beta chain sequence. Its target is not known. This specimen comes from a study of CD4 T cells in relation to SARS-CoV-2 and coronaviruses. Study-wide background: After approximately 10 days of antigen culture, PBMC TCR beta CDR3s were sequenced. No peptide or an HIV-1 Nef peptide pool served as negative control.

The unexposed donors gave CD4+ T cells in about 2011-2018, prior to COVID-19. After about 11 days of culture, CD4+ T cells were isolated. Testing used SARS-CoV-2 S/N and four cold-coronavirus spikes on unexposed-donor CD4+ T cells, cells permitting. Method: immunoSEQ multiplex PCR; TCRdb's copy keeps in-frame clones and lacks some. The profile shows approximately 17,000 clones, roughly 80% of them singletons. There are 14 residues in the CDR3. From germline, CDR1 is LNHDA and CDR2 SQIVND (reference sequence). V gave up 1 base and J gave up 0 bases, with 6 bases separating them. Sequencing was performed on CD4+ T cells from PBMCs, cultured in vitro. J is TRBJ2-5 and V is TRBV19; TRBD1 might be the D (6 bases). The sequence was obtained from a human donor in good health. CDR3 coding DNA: TGTGCCAGTAGTATAGGACAGGACCAAGAGACCCAGTACTTC. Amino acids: CASSIGQDQETQYF.